This TCR beta chain was recovered during a study of blood T cell repertoires in COVID-19. Germline CDR1 SGHRS, CDR2 YFSETQ. Trimming stripped 0 bases from V and 5 bases from J, with 17 bases between. There are 16 residues in the CDR3. Sequencing used immunoSEQ multiplex PCR; TCRdb keeps in-frame clones, though not all of them. The table records a few hundred thousand clones, around 89% of them present only once. The genes are TRBV5-1 and TRBJ2-5; unclear D gene. The material sequenced was peripheral blood. The TCR comes from a middle-aged woman with acute or convalescent COVID-19. CDR3 sequence (DNA): TGCGCCAGCAGCTTGGGCCCCACTACCGCCCAGGAGACCCAGTACTTC. Protein product: CASSLGPTTAQETQYF.